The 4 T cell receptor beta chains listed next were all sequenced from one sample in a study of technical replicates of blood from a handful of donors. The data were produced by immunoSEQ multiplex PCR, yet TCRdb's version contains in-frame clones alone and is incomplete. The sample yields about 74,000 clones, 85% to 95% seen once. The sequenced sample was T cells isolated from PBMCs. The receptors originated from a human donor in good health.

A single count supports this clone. The CDR3 spells CASSSRDRGTYEQYF. The CDR3 nucleotides are TGTGCCAGCAGCAGCCGGGACAGGGGTACTTACGAGCAGTACTTC. This rearrangement joins TRBV5-6 to TRBJ2-7, with 10 bases fitting TRBD1. Looked up from germline, CDR1 is SGHDT and CDR2 is YYEEEE. The V segment lost 4 bases and the J segment 4 bases; nucleotides outside the gene matches: 8. CDR3 length: 15 amino acids.

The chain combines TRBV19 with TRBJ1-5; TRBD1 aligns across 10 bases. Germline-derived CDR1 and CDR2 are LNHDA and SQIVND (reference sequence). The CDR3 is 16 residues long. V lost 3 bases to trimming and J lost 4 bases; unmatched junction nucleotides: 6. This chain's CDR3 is CASSIEGGQGNQPQHF. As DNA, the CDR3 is TGTGCCAGTAGTATCGAAGGGGGACAGGGGAATCAGCCCCAGCATTTT.

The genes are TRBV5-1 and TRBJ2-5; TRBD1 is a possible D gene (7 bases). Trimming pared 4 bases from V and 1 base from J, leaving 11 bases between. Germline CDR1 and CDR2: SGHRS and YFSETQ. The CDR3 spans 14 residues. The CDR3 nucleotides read TGCGCCAGCAGCCCCCAGGGGGGCCAAGAGACCCAGTACTTC. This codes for CASSPQGGQETQYF.

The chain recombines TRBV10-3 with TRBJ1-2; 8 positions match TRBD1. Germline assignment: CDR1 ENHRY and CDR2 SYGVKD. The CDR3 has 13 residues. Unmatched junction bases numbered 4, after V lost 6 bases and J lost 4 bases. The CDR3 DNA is TGTGCCATCAGCCTCGGACAGGGCTATGGCTACACCTTC. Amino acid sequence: CAISLGQGYGYTF.